This entry describes one TCR beta chain. The sample originates from a study of shared clonotypes between healthy human individuals. Template for every sorted-subset replicate PCR totaled approximately 200 ng DNA, some 30,000 T cell genomes. Repertoires were generated with immunoSEQ multiplex PCR, while TCRdb's copy carries only in-frame clones and drops some. The top ten clones hold 0.057% of a sample with under 600,000 clones, 97% of them seen once. The ends lost 1 base at V and 2 bases at J; junction bases unmatched: 5. CDR1 and CDR2 from the germline V gene are KGHSH and LQKENI. The CDR3 totals 16 residues.

The sample comprised naive CD4+ T cells sorted from blood. The subset is: CD45RA+ positively selected. This receptor was taken from a woman aged 30 to 39 in good health. The V call is TRBV18, the J call TRBJ2-3; 8 positions agree with TRBD2. The CDR3 nucleotides are TGTGCCAGCTCACCACTAGATAGCGGGAACACAGATACGCAGTATTTT. The encoded protein is CASSPLDSGNTDTQYF.